This is a list of T cell receptor beta chains from one sample in a study of shared clonotypes between healthy human individuals. Sequencing used immunoSEQ multiplex PCR; TCRdb keeps in-frame clones, though not all of them. The sample lists about 2.3 million clones, roughly 92% occurring once. Sequenced: naive CD4+ T cells from PBMCs. Receptors originate from a man aged 18 to 30 in good health. Some clones in this sample may be carry-over from other donors' samples. CDR3s include the opening cysteine and the closing phenylalanine or tryptophan. Fields, in order: clone size, V gene, CDR3 protein. Where a row states a size, it is once, few, many or the class of an expanded clone; other rows omit it.

clone_size: NA; v_call: TRBV2; cdr3_aa: CASSAGVESPLHF
clone_size: NA; v_call: TRBV7-9; cdr3_aa: CASTRAGGNTEAFF
clone_size: NA; v_call: TRBV4-1; cdr3_aa: CASSQLTSGRWSSYNEQFF
clone_size: NA; v_call: TRBV29-1; cdr3_aa: CSVEEVYRGTEAFF
clone_size: once; v_call: TRBV11-2; cdr3_aa: CASSLAGAGVHYGYTF
clone_size: NA; v_call: TRBV28; cdr3_aa: CASSPNDRGGQPQHF
clone_size: NA; v_call: TRBV11-2; cdr3_aa: CASSPKGGVIYNEQFF
clone_size: NA; v_call: TRBV28; cdr3_aa: CASSLFAGVGLVDTQYF
clone_size: NA; v_call: TRBV10-3; cdr3_aa: CATRVGLAGSEQFF
clone_size: NA; v_call: TRBV5-1; cdr3_aa: CASTRDGNEQYF
clone_size: NA; v_call: TRBV2; cdr3_aa: CASRGGLSNQPQHF
clone_size: NA; v_call: TRBV4-3; cdr3_aa: CASSQVAGRSNNSPLHF
clone_size: NA; v_call: TRBV5-1; cdr3_aa: CASSPEQGVQPQHF
clone_size: NA; v_call: TRBV5-1; cdr3_aa: CASSGLRQGGETQYF
clone_size: NA; v_call: TRBV28; cdr3_aa: CASSRETYQETQYF
clone_size: NA; v_call: TRBV7-3; cdr3_aa: CASSSLSRVSGANVLTF
clone_size: NA; v_call: TRBV11-2; cdr3_aa: CASRPTGAYEQYF
clone_size: NA; v_call: TRBV5-8; cdr3_aa: CASSLLSGLGLNEQFF
clone_size: NA; v_call: TRBV7-9; cdr3_aa: CASSLWTGVGYGYTF
clone_size: NA; v_call: TRBV18; cdr3_aa: CASSPPAGSYEQYF
clone_size: NA; v_call: TRBV4-1; cdr3_aa: CASSQIYGGEQYF
clone_size: few; v_call: TRBV5-1; cdr3_aa: CASSLGTVNYGYTF
clone_size: few; v_call: TRBV28; cdr3_aa: CASYSRIQKGGYTF
clone_size: NA; v_call: TRBV30; cdr3_aa: CAGGGTSGYNEQFF
clone_size: NA; v_call: TRBV7-9; cdr3_aa: CASSPQTRLAAGELFF
clone_size: NA; v_call: TRBV5-4; cdr3_aa: CASSFSGREGTQYF
clone_size: NA; v_call: TRBV5-4; cdr3_aa: CASSRKGQGDEKLFF
clone_size: NA; v_call: TRBV7-9; cdr3_aa: CASSLGGTSSYEQYF
clone_size: NA; v_call: TRBV6-5; cdr3_aa: CATKRGNMNTEAFF
clone_size: NA; v_call: TRBV15; cdr3_aa: CATSRDRARSTGELFF
clone_size: once; v_call: TRBV30; cdr3_aa: CAWTPEYNSPLHF
clone_size: NA; v_call: TRBV7-2; cdr3_aa: CASSARQGNTEAFF